The TCR beta chain under discussion was sequenced for a study of cytomegalovirus exposure and HLA in healthy donors. PCR primers comprised 60 Vbeta and 13 Jbeta primers. TCRdb's copy holds only in-frame clones and misses some; the assay was immunoSEQ multiplex PCR. This sample carries just over 95,000 clones, nearly 80% of them seen once, and the ten largest clones take over 3.5%. Findings of the study overall: Later analysis identified about 15,000 TCR beta sequences associated with HLA alleles, using a false discovery rate threshold of 0.05.

The donors gave bone marrow, and they were healthy. At sampling all donors were nominally healthy, likely with unrecorded immune exposures. To note about this clone: Its antigen is not known.

The origin of this receptor is a woman in her 40s in good health and CMV-seropositive. Sequenced: PBMCs.

The CDR3 coding sequence is TGTGCCAGCCAGCGGGAGGCTGGGGAGACCCAGTACTTC. Encoded protein: CASQREAGETQYF. V is TRBV2 and J is TRBJ2-5, with TRBD2 identical over 9 bases. Germline CDR1 and CDR2: SNHLY and FYNNEI. With V trimmed by 8 bases and J by 5 bases, 6 bases remained unmatched. The CDR3 extends over 13 amino acids.